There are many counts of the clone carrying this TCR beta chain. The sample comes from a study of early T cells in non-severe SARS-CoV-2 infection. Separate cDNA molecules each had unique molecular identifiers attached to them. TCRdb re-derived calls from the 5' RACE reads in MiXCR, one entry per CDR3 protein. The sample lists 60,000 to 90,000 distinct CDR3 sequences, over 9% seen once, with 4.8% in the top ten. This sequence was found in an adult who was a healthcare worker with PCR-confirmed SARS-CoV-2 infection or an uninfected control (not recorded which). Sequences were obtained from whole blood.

The CDR3 DNA sequence: TGTGCCAGCAGGCGGACTAGCGGGAACCGCCGCGAGCAGTACTTC. Protein: CASRRTSGNRREQYF. The chain recombines TRBV11-2 with TRBJ2-7; 12 bases are a match to TRBD2. After removal of 6 bases from V and 6 bases from J, the junction contained 9 bases not matched to a gene. Germline assignment: CDR1 SGHAT and CDR2 FQNNGV. This CDR3 is built from 15 residues.